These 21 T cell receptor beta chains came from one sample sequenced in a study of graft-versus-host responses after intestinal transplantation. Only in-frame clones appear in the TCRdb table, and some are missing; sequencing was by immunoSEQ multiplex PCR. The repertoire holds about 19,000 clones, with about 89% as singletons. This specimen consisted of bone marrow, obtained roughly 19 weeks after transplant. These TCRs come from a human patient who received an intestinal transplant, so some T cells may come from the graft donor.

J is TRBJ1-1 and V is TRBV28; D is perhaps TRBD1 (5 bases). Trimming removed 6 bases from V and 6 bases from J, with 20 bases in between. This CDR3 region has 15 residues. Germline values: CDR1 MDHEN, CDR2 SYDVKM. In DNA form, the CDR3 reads TGTGCCAGCAGAGTTCCCGGGGGGGGGATCGCTGAAGCTTTCTTT. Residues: CASRVPGGGIAEAFF.

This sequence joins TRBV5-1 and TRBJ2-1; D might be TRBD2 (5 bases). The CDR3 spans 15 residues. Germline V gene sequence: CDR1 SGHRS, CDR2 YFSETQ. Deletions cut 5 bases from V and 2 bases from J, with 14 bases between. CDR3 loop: CASSIGRATYNEQFF. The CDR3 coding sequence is TGCGCCAGCAGTATCGGGCGGGCAACCTACAATGAGCAGTTCTTC.

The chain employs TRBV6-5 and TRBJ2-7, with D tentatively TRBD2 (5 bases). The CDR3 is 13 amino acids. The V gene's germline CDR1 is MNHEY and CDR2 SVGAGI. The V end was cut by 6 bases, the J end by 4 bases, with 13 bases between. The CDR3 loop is CASSLAGPYEQYF. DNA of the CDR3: TGTGCCAGCAGCCTAGCCGGCCCATACGAGCAGTACTTC.

Written as DNA, the CDR3 is TGTGCCAGCAGCTTGGGCGGGGACGCCAACTACGAGCAGTACTTC. It translates to CASSLGGDANYEQYF. The chain recombines TRBV5-4 with TRBJ2-7; TRBD2 might be the D (6 bases). The ends were cut back, 0 bases at V and 3 bases at J, with 13 bases in the middle. The CDR3 contains 15 residues. Looked up from germline, CDR1 is SGHNT and CDR2 is YYREEE (reference sequence).

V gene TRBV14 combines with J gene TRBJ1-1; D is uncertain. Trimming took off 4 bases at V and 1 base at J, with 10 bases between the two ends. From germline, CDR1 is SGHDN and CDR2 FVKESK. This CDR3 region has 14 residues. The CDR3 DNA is TGTGCCAGCAGCCCCCAAAGGTGGAACACTGAAGCTTTCTTT. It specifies CASSPQRWNTEAFF.

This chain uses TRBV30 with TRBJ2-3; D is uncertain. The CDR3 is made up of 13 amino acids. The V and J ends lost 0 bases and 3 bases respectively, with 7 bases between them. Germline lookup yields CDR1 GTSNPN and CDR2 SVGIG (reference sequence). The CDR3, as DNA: TGTGCCTGGAGTGTAATGGGAACAGATACGCAGTATTTT. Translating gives CAWSVMGTDTQYF.

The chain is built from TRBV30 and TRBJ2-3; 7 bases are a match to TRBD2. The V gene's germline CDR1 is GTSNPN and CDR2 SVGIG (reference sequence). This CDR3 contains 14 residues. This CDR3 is CAMDGAGETDTQYF. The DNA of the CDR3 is TGTGCTATGGACGGGGCGGGAGAAACAGATACGCAGTATTTT. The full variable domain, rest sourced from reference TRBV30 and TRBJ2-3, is SQTIHQWPATLVQPVGSPLSLECTVEGTSNPNLYWYRQAAGRGLQLLFYSVGIGQISSEVPQNLSASRPQDRQFILSSKKLLLSDSGFYLCAMDGAGETDTQYFGPGTRLTVL.

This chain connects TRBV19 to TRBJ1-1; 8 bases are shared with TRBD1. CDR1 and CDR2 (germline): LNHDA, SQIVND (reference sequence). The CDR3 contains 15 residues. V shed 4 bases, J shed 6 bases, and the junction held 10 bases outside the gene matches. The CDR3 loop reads CASSTRTGWVAEAFF. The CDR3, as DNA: TGTGCCAGTAGTACCCGGACAGGGTGGGTCGCTGAAGCTTTCTTT.

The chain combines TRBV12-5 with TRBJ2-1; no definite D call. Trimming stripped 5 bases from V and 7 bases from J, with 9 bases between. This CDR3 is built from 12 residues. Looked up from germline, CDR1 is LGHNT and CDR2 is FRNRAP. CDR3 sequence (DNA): TGTGCTAGTGGTCCAGAGATAAATGAGCAGTTCTTC. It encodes CASGPEINEQFF.

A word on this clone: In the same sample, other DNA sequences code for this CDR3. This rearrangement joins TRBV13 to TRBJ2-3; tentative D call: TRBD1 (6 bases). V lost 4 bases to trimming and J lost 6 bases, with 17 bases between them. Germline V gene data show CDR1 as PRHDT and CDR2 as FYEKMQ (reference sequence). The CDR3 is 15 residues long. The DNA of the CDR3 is TGTGCCAGCAGCTCCGGAGGCAGGGGAATTGATACGCAGTATTTT. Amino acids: CASSSGGRGIDTQYF.

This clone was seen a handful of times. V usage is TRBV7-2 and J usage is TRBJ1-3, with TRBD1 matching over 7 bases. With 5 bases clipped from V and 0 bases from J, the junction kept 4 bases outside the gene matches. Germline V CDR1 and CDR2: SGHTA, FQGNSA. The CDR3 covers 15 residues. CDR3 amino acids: CASSPGTASGNTIYF. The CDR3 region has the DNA TGTGCCAGCAGCCCAGGGACAGCCTCTGGAAACACCATATATTTT.

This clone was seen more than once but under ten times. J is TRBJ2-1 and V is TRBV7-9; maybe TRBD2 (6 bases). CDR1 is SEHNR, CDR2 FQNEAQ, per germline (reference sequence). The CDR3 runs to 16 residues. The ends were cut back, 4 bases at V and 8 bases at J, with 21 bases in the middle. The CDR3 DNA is TGTGCCAGCAGCTCCTTACTCGGGACTTTGTTCCATGAGCAGTTCTTC. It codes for CASSSLLGTLFHEQFF.

The chain's CDR3 is CASSLVGGGPEQYF. The DNA of the CDR3 is TGTGCCAGCAGCTTAGTTGGAGGGGGCCCCGAGCAGTACTTC. The rearrangement links TRBV11-2 to TRBJ2-7; tentatively, D is TRBD1 (7 bases). The germline V gene encodes CDR1 SGHAT and CDR2 FQNNGV. The CDR3 extends over 14 amino acids. Trimming removed 1 base at V and 6 bases at J, with 13 bases between.

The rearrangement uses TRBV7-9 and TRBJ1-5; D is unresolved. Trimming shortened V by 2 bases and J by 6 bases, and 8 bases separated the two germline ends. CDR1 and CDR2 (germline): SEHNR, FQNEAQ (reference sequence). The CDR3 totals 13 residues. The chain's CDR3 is CASSLILGQPQHF. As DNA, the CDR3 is TGTGCCAGCAGCTTAATATTGGGTCAGCCCCAGCATTTT.

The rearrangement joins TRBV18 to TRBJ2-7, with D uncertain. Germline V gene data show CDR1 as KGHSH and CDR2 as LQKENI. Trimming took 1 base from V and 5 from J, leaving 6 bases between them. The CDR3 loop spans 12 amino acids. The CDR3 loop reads CASSPQVNEQYF. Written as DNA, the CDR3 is TGTGCCAGCTCACCACAAGTTAACGAGCAGTACTTC.

CDR3 loop: CASSPTSGSFNIQYF. The CDR3 nucleotides read TGTGCCAGCAGCCCTACTAGCGGGAGTTTCAACATTCAGTACTTC. The chain employs TRBV2 and TRBJ2-4; TRBD2 agrees at 11 bases. The junction had 8 bases not matched to a gene; V was cut back by 6 bases and J by 7 bases. This CDR3 region has 15 residues. CDR1 SNHLY and CDR2 FYNNEI come from the germline V gene.

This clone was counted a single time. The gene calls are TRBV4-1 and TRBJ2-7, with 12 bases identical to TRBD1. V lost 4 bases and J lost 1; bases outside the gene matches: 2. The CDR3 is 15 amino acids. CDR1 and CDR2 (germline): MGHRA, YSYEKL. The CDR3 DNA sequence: TGCGCCAGCAGCCCGGGACAGGGGGCTTCCTACGAGCAGTACTTC. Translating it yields CASSPGQGASYEQYF.

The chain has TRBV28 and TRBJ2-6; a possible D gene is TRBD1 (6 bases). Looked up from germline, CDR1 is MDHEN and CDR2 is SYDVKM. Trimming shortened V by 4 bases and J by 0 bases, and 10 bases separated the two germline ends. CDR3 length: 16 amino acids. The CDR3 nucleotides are TGTGCCAGCAGTTCCGGACAGCTCTCTGGGGCCAACGTCCTGACTTTC. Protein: CASSSGQLSGANVLTF.

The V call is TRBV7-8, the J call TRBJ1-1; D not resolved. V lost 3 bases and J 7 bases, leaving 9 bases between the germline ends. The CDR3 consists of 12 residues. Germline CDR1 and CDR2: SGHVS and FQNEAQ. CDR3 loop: CASSFRTSEAFF. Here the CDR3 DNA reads TGTGCCAGCAGCTTCCGAACCAGTGAAGCTTTCTTT.

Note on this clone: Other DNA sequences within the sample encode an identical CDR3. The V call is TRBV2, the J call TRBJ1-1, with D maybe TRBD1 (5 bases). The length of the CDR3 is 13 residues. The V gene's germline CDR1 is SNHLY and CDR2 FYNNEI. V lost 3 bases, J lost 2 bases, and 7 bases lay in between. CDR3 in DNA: TGTGCCAGCAGTGAGGGGCGAAACACTGAAGCTTTCTTT. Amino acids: CASSEGRNTEAFF.

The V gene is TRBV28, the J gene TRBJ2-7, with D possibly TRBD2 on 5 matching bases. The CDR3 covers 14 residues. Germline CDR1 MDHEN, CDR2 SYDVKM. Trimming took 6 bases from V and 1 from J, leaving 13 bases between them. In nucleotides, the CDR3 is TGTGCCAGCAGGTCGGAGGACCTTTCCTACGAGCAGTACTTC. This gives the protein CASRSEDLSYEQYF.